These 31 T cell receptor beta chains originate from one sample sequenced in a study of shared clonotypes between healthy human individuals. Method: immunoSEQ multiplex PCR; TCRdb's copy keeps in-frame clones and lacks some. The data show some 980,000 clones, approximately 76% seen once. Sequenced material: memory CD4+ T cells sorted from blood. The subset denotes: CD45RA-negative fraction. The receptors come from a man aged 18 to 29 in good health.

The gene calls are TRBV10-3 and TRBJ2-5, with D possibly matching TRBD1 (6 bases). CDR3 length: 12 residues. Germline CDR1 is ENHRY and CDR2 is SYGVKD. V was shortened by 10 bases and J by 8 bases, with 17 bases between the two germline ends. CDR3 coding DNA: TGTGCCACCGGACAGTCAACAGAAACCCAGTACTTC. Its protein is CATGQSTETQYF.

The chain uses TRBV2 and TRBJ1-2; 8 bases align to TRBD1. The CDR3 runs 15 residues. Germline trimming cut 6 bases from V and 4 bases from J; bases unmatched to any gene: 10. In germline, CDR1 is SNHLY, CDR2 FYNNEI. This CDR3 reads CASRTRTGLGYGYTF. CDR3 DNA: TGTGCCAGCAGAACTAGGACAGGGTTAGGCTATGGCTACACCTTC.

In this sample, this clone turned up a few times. This rearrangement joins TRBV30 to TRBJ1-4; perhaps TRBD1 as D (6 bases). Trimming cost V 3 bases and J 3 bases, with 14 bases left between them. Germline values: CDR1 GTSNPN, CDR2 SVGIG (reference sequence). The CDR3 totals 15 residues. CDR3 sequence (DNA): TGTGCCTGGAGCCAATGGGGGGGCTCTAATGAAAAACTGTTTTTT. This codes for CAWSQWGGSNEKLFF.

The V gene is TRBV28, the J gene TRBJ2-7; D tentatively fits TRBD1 or TRBD2 (5 bases each). The V end was cut by 6 bases, the J end by 2 bases, with 20 bases between. Germline CDR1 MDHEN, CDR2 SYDVKM. The CDR3 runs to 16 residues. CDR3 sequence (DNA): TGTGCCAGCAGCCACGGTGGGGGTGGCCAACCCTACGAGCAGTACTTC. Translating it yields CASSHGGGGQPYEQYF.

The genes are TRBV30 and TRBJ1-2, with D maybe TRBD1 (6 bases). V lost 0 bases and J lost 1, with 24 bases in between. The CDR3 is 19 residues long. Germline V gene sequence: CDR1 GTSNPN, CDR2 SVGIG (reference sequence). CDR3 region: CAWSVERGTSPYSNYGYTF. In DNA form, the CDR3 reads TGTGCCTGGAGTGTAGAGCGTGGGACATCTCCCTACAGTAACTATGGCTACACCTTC.

The CDR3 sequence: CASRTDYNSPLHF. The CDR3 coding sequence is TGTGCCAGCCGCACAGACTATAATTCACCCCTCCACTTT. J is TRBJ1-6 and V is TRBV28; D call uncertain. Between the trimmed V and J ends, which lost 8 bases and 3 bases, there was a span of 8 bases. The CDR3 is 13 amino acids. Germline values: CDR1 MDHEN, CDR2 SYDVKM.

This clone has only one observation. The V call is TRBV18, the J call TRBJ2-5; TRBD2 is a possible D gene (5 bases). V was clipped by 3 bases and J by 5 bases, with 19 bases between them. Germline V lookup: CDR1 KGHSH, CDR2 LQKENI. The CDR3 sequence is 16 residues long. The CDR3 region is CASSPSLTRGQETQYF. CDR3 coding DNA: TGTGCCAGCTCACCCTCCTTGACTCGGGGTCAGGAGACCCAGTACTTC.

This clone was observed a few times. This chain connects TRBV30 to TRBJ1-6; 9 bases match TRBD1. The CDR3 is made up of 14 amino acids. Looked up from germline, CDR1 is GTSNPN and CDR2 is SVGIG (reference sequence). V lost 0 bases, J lost 9 bases, and 3 bases stayed unmatched. Here the CDR3 reads CAWSVQGAGSPLHF. In DNA form, the CDR3 reads TGTGCCTGGAGTGTACAGGGGGCGGGTTCACCCCTCCACTTT.

The chain employs TRBV21-1 and TRBJ1-5; TRBD1 is taken as the D call from the table, unchecked against the DNA. TRBV21-1 is tagged as a pseudogene. The CDR3 sequence is 17 residues long. The DNA for the CDR3 is TGTGCCAGCAGACCGACAGGGTCTCCGTATAGCAATCAGCCCCAGCATTTT. This codes for CASRPTGSPYSNQPQHF.

The genes are TRBV2 and TRBJ1-1; the D is unclear. Germline-derived CDR1 and CDR2 are SNHLY and FYNNEI. CDR3 length equals 15 residues. Deletions cut 6 bases from V and 7 bases from J, with 21 bases between. CDR3 DNA sequence: TGTGCCAGCAGCCCCATCGATGCCCAAACGGGTGAAGCTTTCTTT. It yields the protein CASSPIDAQTGEAFF.

The chain combines TRBV7-4 with TRBJ1-5; 7 nucleotides line up with TRBD1. CDR1 SGHVT and CDR2 SQSDAQ come from the germline V gene. The CDR3 sequence is 18 residues long. The V segment lost 5 bases and the J segment 0 bases; nucleotides outside the gene matches: 13. The CDR3 here is CASSLIKGTVNSNQPQHF. The CDR3 coding sequence is TGTGCCAGCAGCCTTATTAAGGGGACAGTTAATAGCAATCAGCCCCAGCATTTT. Supplemented by reference TRBV7-4 and TRBJ1-5, the full variable domain reads GAGVSQSPRYKVAKRGRDVALRCDSISGHVTLYWYRQTLGQGSEVLTYSQSDAQRDKSGRPSGRFSAERPERSVSTLKIQRTEQGDSAVYLCASSLIKGTVNSNQPQHFGDGTRLSIL.

Of note for this clone: At the DNA level, this CDR3 is encoded by other sequences in the same sample as well. The CDR3 DNA is TGTGCCAGCTCACCACCGGTCGGGGACGAGCAGTACTTC. As protein: CASSPPVGDEQYF. The genes are TRBV18 and TRBJ2-7; D is perhaps TRBD2 (5 bases). Germline V gives CDR1 KGHSH, CDR2 LQKENI. V shed 0 bases and J shed 5 bases, with 8 bases lying between them. The CDR3 loop spans 13 amino acids.

This clone appeared a few times. The chain recombines TRBV19 with TRBJ1-3, with D possibly matching TRBD1 (5 bases). The CDR3 has 13 amino acids. Per the germline V gene, CDR1 is LNHDA and CDR2 is SQIVND (reference sequence). With 10 bases removed from V and 4 bases from J, the gap between germline ends came to 14 bases. The CDR3 reads CATDSASGNTIYF. The CDR3 region has the DNA TGTGCCACCGACAGCGCCAGCGGAAACACCATATATTTT.

This clone was seen a few times. The CDR3 is CASSPRQLSRDEAFF. CDR3 in DNA: TGTGCCAGCAGTCCACGACAGCTATCTCGCGATGAAGCTTTCTTT. V gene TRBV27 combines with J gene TRBJ1-1, with D perhaps matching TRBD1 (5 bases). Germline V gene sequence: CDR1 MNHEY, CDR2 SMNVEV (reference sequence). V dropped 5 bases and J dropped 7 bases, with 20 bases sitting between them. This CDR3 comprises 15 residues.

CDR3 in DNA: TGCGCCAGCAGTAAGGGACAGGGCACAAACAATGAGCAGTTCTTC. Translating it yields CASSKGQGTNNEQFF. J is TRBJ2-1 and V is TRBV5-1; 9 bases fit TRBD1. Germline V lookup: CDR1 SGHRS, CDR2 YFSETQ. This CDR3 region has 15 residues. V was pared by 5 bases and J by 5 bases, with 8 bases of the junction left unmatched.

This clone was recorded a few times. The chain employs TRBV5-1 and TRBJ2-7; D call uncertain. Deletions cut 0 bases from V and 6 bases from J, with 7 bases between. The germline CDR1 and CDR2 sequences are SGHRS and YFSETQ. The CDR3 runs to 12 residues. The CDR3 region has the DNA TGCGCCAGCAGCTTGGGTCGTCTCGAGCAGTACTTC. This sequence encodes CASSLGRLEQYF.

In its sample, this clone was seen once. This sequence joins TRBV29-1 and TRBJ2-7, with D unclear. CDR3 length: 12 amino acids. Trimming shortened V by 5 bases and J by 2 bases, and 10 bases separated the two germline ends. Germline V gene sequence: CDR1 SQVTM, CDR2 ANQGSEA. DNA of the CDR3: TGCAGCGTTCGGCAAGCCACCTACGAGCAGTACTTC. It is translated as CSVRQATYEQYF.

Details on this clone: One end of the junction does not line up with germline, which may come from a read error. The V call is TRBV7-7, the J call TRBJ2-1; D is unclear. CDR1 and CDR2 from the germline V gene are SSHAT and FNYEAQ (reference sequence). The CDR3 extends over 14 amino acids. DNA for the CDR3: TGTGCTAGCAGCCCGACCTTGAGGAGCAATGAGCAGTTCTTC. As protein: CASSPTLRSNEQFF.

The rearrangement uses TRBV19 and TRBJ1-5, with TRBD1 as a possible D gene (5 bases). Per the germline V gene, CDR1 is LNHDA and CDR2 is SQIVND (reference sequence). The CDR3 loop spans 16 amino acids. The V gene lost 0 bases and the J gene lost 4 bases, with 13 bases spanning the gap. CDR3 in DNA: TGTGCCAGTAGTATAGATCGGACGAGACAGAATCAGCCCCAGCATTTT. Translated, it gives CASSIDRTRQNQPQHF.

The chain carries TRBV11-2 and TRBJ1-4, with TRBD1 identical over 8 bases. The V gene end was trimmed by 6 bases and the J gene end by 8 bases; junction bases not matched to a gene: 8. The CDR3 covers 14 residues. Germline V CDR1 and CDR2: SGHAT, FQNNGV. DNA for the CDR3: TGTGCCAGCAGTCGCGGACAGGGAGGAGAAAAACTGTTTTTT. It yields the protein CASSRGQGGEKLFF. Full variable domain (outside the CDR3, taken from reference TRBV11-2 and TRBJ1-4): EAGVAQSPRYKIIEKRQSVAFWCNPISGHATLYWYQQILGQGPKLLIQFQNNGVVDDSQLPKDRFSAERLKGVDSTLKIQPAKLEDSAVYLCASSRGQGGEKLFFGSGTQLSVL.

The table lists this clone with a few counts. The rearrangement links TRBV27 to TRBJ2-7; D gene unclear. V was cut by 2 bases and J by 3 bases, with 17 bases left in between. CDR3 length equals 16 residues. Germline V gene sequence: CDR1 MNHEY, CDR2 SMNVEV (reference sequence). The CDR3 spells CASSLEGSSGNYEQYF. The DNA for the CDR3 is TGTGCCAGCAGTTTAGAAGGCAGTAGTGGAAACTACGAGCAGTACTTC.

This clone was detected a few times. The chain joins TRBV6-5 to TRBJ2-7; 9 bases align to TRBD2. CDR1 is MNHEY and CDR2 is SVGAGI in the germline V gene. With 3 bases clipped from V and 6 bases from J, the junction kept 9 bases outside the gene matches. The CDR3 loop spans 15 amino acids. The CDR3 loop reads CASSYLAGASGEQYF. CDR3 DNA sequence: TGTGCCAGCAGTTATTTAGCGGGAGCGTCCGGCGAGCAGTACTTC.

V is TRBV6-5 and J is TRBJ2-2, with a weak D call TRBD1 (6 bases). The CDR3 covers 12 residues. Germline lookup yields CDR1 MNHEY and CDR2 SVGAGI. V was clipped by 8 bases and J by 4 bases, with 8 bases between them. The CDR3 reads CASGQLTGELFF. The CDR3 nucleotides are TGTGCCAGCGGACAGCTCACCGGGGAGCTGTTTTTT.

The chain joins TRBV6-1 to TRBJ2-2; the D is unclear. The CDR3 runs to 13 residues. V was pared by 7 bases and J by 2 bases, with 8 bases between. Germline CDR1 and CDR2: MNHNS and SASEGT. The CDR3 coding sequence is TGTGCCAGCAACGAGGACAACACCGGGGAGCTGTTTTTT. It codes for CASNEDNTGELFF.

The chain couples TRBV27 to TRBJ1-2; 7 positions match TRBD1. Germline-derived CDR1 and CDR2 are MNHEY and SMNVEV (reference sequence). The CDR3 covers 13 residues. V trimming: 6 bases; J trimming: 7 bases; junction bases outside the gene matches: 8. The CDR3 sequence is CASRSGQLGGYTF. DNA of the CDR3: TGTGCCAGCAGATCGGGACAGTTGGGTGGCTACACCTTC.

This clone was seen only a few times. The rearrangement uses TRBV28 and TRBJ2-2; D is possibly TRBD2 (5 bases). Trimming stripped 5 bases from V and 14 bases from J, with 12 bases between. CDR1 and CDR2 from the germline V gene are MDHEN and SYDVKM. The length of the CDR3 is 11 residues. The CDR3 spells CASSPGYTLFF. The CDR3 bases are TGTGCCAGCAGTCCGGGGTACACACTGTTTTTT.

This clone was observed a single time. This chain uses TRBV5-1 with TRBJ2-7; 8 bases agree with TRBD2. This CDR3 is 16 amino acids long. CDR1 and CDR2 from the germline V gene are SGHRS and YFSETQ. The trim removed 4 bases at V and 3 bases at J, leaving 12 bases unmatched. CDR3 residues: CASSQITSGAGYEQYF. In DNA, the CDR3 is TGCGCCAGCAGCCAGATTACTAGCGGAGCCGGCTACGAGCAGTACTTC.

This clone was seen ten or more times. The chain uses TRBV25-1 and TRBJ1-3; tentative D call: TRBD1 (5 bases). CDR3 length: 14 amino acids. Trimming removed 4 bases at V and 0 bases at J, with 7 bases between. The germline gives CDR1 MGHDK, CDR2 SYGVNS. The CDR3, as DNA: TGTGCCAGCAGTGCCGGACACTCTGGAAACACCATATATTTT. Translation: CASSAGHSGNTIYF.

The rearrangement links TRBV1 to TRBJ1-5; TRBD1, the table's D call, was not compared with the DNA. TRBV1 is tagged as a pseudogene. The CDR3 extends over 20 amino acids. The DNA for the CDR3 is TGCACCAGCAGCCCAGCCAAGATCGGGGACAGGGGGCGCATAAGACAGCCCCAGCATTTT. Amino acids: CTSSPAKIGDRGRIRQPQHF.

As for this clone: This sample also contains other DNA sequences that code for the same CDR3. This sequence joins TRBV6-1 and TRBJ2-5; 11 bases align to TRBD2. The CDR3 contains 16 residues. Germline CDR1 and CDR2: MNHNS and SASEGT. After removal of 5 bases from V and 1 base from J, the junction contained 6 bases not matched to a gene. Here the CDR3 DNA reads TGTGCCAGCAGTCAAGGCCTAGCGGGAGGCCAAGAGACCCAGTACTTC. This translates into CASSQGLAGGQETQYF.

The chain couples TRBV2 to TRBJ1-2; possibly TRBD1 for D (6 bases). From germline, CDR1 is SNHLY and CDR2 FYNNEI. V was cut by 6 bases and J by 11 bases, with 16 bases left in between. This CDR3 has 12 amino acids. The DNA for the CDR3 is TGTGCCAGCAGGGACAGCGGTCAAAGGTACACCTTC. Protein product: CASRDSGQRYTF.